What follows describes a single TCR beta chain. Its target is unknown. TCRdb's copy holds only in-frame clones and misses some; the assay was immunoSEQ multiplex PCR. The repertoire includes about 73,000 clones, about 95% of them detected once, and 3% to 3.5% sits in the top ten. These data come from a study of cytomegalovirus exposure and HLA in healthy donors. Study-wide findings and caveats: It was 164 TCR beta chains that were listed as cytomegalovirus-associated.

This CDR3 is 13 amino acids long. Germline V gene data show CDR1 as SGHVS and CDR2 as FNYEAQ. The V end was cut by 3 bases, the J end by 3 bases, with 6 bases between. The TCR comes from a man aged 18 to 29 in good health and CMV-seronegative. Sequencing was done on a sample of PBMCs. J is TRBJ1-5 and V is TRBV7-6; D uncertain. CDR3 coding DNA: TGTGCCAGCAGCTTCCAGTCCAATCAGCCCCAGCATTTT. Translating it yields CASSFQSNQPQHF.